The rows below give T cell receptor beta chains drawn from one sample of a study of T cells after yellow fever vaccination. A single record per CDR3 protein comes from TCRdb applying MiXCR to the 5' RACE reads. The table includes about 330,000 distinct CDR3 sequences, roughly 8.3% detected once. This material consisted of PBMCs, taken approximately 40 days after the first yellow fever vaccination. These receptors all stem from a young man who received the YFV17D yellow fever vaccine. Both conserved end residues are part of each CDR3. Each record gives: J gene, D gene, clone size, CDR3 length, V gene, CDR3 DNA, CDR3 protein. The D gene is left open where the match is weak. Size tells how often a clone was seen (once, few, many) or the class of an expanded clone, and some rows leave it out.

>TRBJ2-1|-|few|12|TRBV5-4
TGTGCCAGCAGCTCACTAGACAATGAGCAGTTCTTC
CASSSLDNEQFF
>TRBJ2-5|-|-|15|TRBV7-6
TGTGCCAGCAGCCGAAACTCCGGGGTTGGAGAGACCCAGTACTTC
CASSRNSGVGETQYF
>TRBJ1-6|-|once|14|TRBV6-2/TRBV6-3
TGTGCCAGCACCCGAGTCCTAGCGGATTCACCCCTCCACTTT
CASTRVLADSPLHF
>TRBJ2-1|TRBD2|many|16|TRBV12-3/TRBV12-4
TGTGCCAGCAGTCCATTCGGGAGCGGGGGGGCGCAGGAGCAGTTCTTC
CASSPFGSGGAQEQFF
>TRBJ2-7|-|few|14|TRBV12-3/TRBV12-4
TGTGCCAGCAGTCCCCCGGCTGGTGCCCACGAGCAGTACTTC
CASSPPAGAHEQYF
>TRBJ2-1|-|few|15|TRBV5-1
TGCGCCAGCAGCTCAAGGGGGGGCCAATACAATGAGCAGTTCTTC
CASSSRGGQYNEQFF
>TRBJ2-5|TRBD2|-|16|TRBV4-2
TGTGCCAGCAGCCAAGATCTGGGCGGGGGGCTCGTGACCCAGTACTTC
CASSQDLGGGLVTQYF
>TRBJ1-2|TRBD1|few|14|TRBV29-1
TGCAGCGTTGGGACAGGGGGAAGTAAATATGGCTACACCTTC
CSVGTGGSKYGYTF
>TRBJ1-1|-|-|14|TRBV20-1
TGCAGTACGGGGCCCCCAGGGTGGGACACTGAAGCTTTCTTT
CSTGPPGWDTEAFF
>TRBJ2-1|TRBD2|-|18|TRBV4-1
TGCGCCAGCAGCCACGCTCTTAGCGGGGGCGACTCCTACAATGAGCAGTTCTTC
CASSHALSGGDSYNEQFF
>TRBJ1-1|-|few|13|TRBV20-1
TGCAGTGCCCGGACCCTTGTGGGGACTGAAGCTTTCTTT
CSARTLVGTEAFF
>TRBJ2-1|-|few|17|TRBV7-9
TGTGCCAGCAGGACCACGGGACTCAAGGGGCTCTACAATGAGCAGTTCTTC
CASRTTGLKGLYNEQFF
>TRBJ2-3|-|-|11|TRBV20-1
TGCAGTGCTAGACAAGGGGACACGCAGTATTTT
CSARQGDTQYF
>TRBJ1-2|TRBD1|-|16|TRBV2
TGTGCCACACTCGCCTCAAAGGACAGGGGGAACTATGGCTACACCTTC
CATLASKDRGNYGYTF
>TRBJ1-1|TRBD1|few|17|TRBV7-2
TGTGCCAGCAGCTTAGGTCCCCCCCGGACAGGGAACACTGAAGCTTTCTTT
CASSLGPPRTGNTEAFF
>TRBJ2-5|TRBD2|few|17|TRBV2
TGTGCCAGCAGACTAACGACTAGCGGGGGGGCCCGGGAGACCCAGTACTTC
CASRLTTSGGARETQYF
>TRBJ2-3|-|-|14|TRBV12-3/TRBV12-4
TGTGCCAGCAGTTTAGGGACAGTCACAGATACGCAGTATTTT
CASSLGTVTDTQYF
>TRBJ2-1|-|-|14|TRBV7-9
TGTGCCAGCAGCTCCCAGAATACTGTAGGTGAGCAGTTCTTC
CASSSQNTVGEQFF
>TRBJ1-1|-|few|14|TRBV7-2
TGTGCCAGCCGGTGGACAGACATAAGAACTGAAGCTTTCTTT
CASRWTDIRTEAFF
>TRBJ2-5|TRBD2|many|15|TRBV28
TGTGCCAGCATGGCGGGGGGGAGGCTTATTGCGACCCAGTACTTC
CASMAGGRLIATQYF
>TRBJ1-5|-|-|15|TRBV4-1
TGCGCCAGCAGCCCCGTCGACGGAGAGGGTCAGCCCCAGCATTTT
CASSPVDGEGQPQHF
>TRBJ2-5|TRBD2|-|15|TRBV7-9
TGTGCCAGCAGCTTCCGGACTAGCGTTCAAGAGACCCAGTACTTC
CASSFRTSVQETQYF